Listed below are T cell receptor beta chains from one sample, sequenced in a study of blood T cell repertoires in COVID-19. Sequencing was performed with immunoSEQ multiplex PCR; in TCRdb, only in-frame clones are kept and a portion is missing. The sample lists roughly 260,000 clones, 91% occurring once. The sequenced material came from peripheral blood. The receptors originated from a person aged 18 to 35 with COVID-19, enrolled during active disease. CDR3s include the opening cysteine and the closing phenylalanine or tryptophan. The D gene is left open where the match is weak. The size of a clone is reported for some rows only, either as once, few or many, or as a class for expanded clones.

>NA|TRBJ1-1|NA|TRBV19
CASGEGNTEAFF
TGTGCCAGTGGGGAGGGAAACACTGAAGCTTTCTTT
>TRBD1|TRBJ2-7|NA|TRBV24-1
CATSDPGQGSYEQYF
TGTGCCACCAGTGACCCGGGACAGGGTAGCTACGAGCAGTACTTC
>NA|TRBJ2-2|NA|TRBV19
CASSIAPDTGELFF
TGTGCCAGTAGTATCGCACCGGACACCGGGGAGCTGTTTTTT
>NA|TRBJ1-5|NA|TRBV2
CASRQEGNQPQHF
TGTGCCAGCAGGCAAGAGGGTAATCAGCCCCAGCATTTT
>NA|TRBJ1-5|NA|TRBV6-5
CASSSGRYSNQPQHF
TGTGCCAGCAGCTCCGGGAGGTATAGCAATCAGCCCCAGCATTTT
>NA|TRBJ2-3|NA|TRBV5-6
CASSLVAGFGDTQYF
TGTGCCAGCAGCTTGGTTGCGGGATTTGGAGATACGCAGTATTTT
>TRBD2|TRBJ2-3|NA|TRBV19
CASSTLAGDTQYF
TGTGCCAGTAGTACCCTAGCGGGTGATACGCAGTATTTT
>NA|TRBJ2-3|NA|TRBV21-1
CASSKVRLRDLGITDTQYF
TGTGCCAGCAGCAAAGTACGACTCAGGGACTTGGGGATCACAGATACGCAGTATTTT
>TRBD1|TRBJ1-2|NA|TRBV29-1
CSVLKGGTDYGYTF
TGCAGCGTGCTCAAAGGGGGGACAGACTATGGCTACACCTTC
>TRBD1|TRBJ2-5|NA|TRBV7-2
CASSPGTGGVLETQYF
TGTGCCAGCAGCCCCGGGACAGGGGGCGTTTTAGAGACCCAGTACTTC
>NA|TRBJ2-3|NA|TRBV5-1
CASSLVSREATQYF
TGCGCCAGCAGCTTGGTATCGCGGGAAGCTACGCAGTATTTT
>NA|TRBJ2-2|NA|TRBV10-3
CAMNAGTGELFF
TGTGCCATGAACGCGGGAACCGGGGAGCTGTTTTTT
>NA|TRBJ2-1|NA|TRBV19
CASSIGTGSGSEQFF
TGTGCCAGTAGTATTGGGACAGGGAGCGGGAGTGAGCAGTTCTTC
>TRBD1|TRBJ2-1|NA|TRBV18
CASSPPLGQLLQNEQFF
TGTGCCAGCTCACCACCGCTGGGACAGCTCCTACAAAATGAGCAGTTCTTC
>TRBD1|TRBJ2-7|once|TRBV7-3
CASSSRQGGEQYF
TGTGCCAGCAGCAGTCGACAGGGGGGAGAGCAGTACTTC
>TRBD2|TRBJ2-5|NA|TRBV7-9
CASSLLAGQETQYF
TGTGCCAGCAGCTTACTAGCGGGCCAAGAGACCCAGTACTTC
>TRBD1|TRBJ2-7|NA|TRBV7-9
CASSLVGGTGGWDEQYF
TGTGCCAGCAGCTTAGTAGGAGGGACAGGGGGCTGGGACGAGCAGTACTTC
>NA|TRBJ1-2|NA|TRBV5-8
CATAPQVNYGYTF
TGTGCCACCGCGCCCCAGGTTAACTATGGCTACACCTTC
>TRBD1|TRBJ2-7|NA|TRBV28
CASQATGGSYEQYF
TGTGCCAGCCAAGCTACAGGGGGGAGCTACGAGCAGTACTTC
>TRBD2|TRBJ2-3|NA|TRBV29-1
CSVVRAVGMAGDLPSTDTQYF
TGCAGCGTTGTTAGGGCCGTAGGAATGGCGGGAGACCTACCTAGCACAGATACGCAGTATTTT
>NA|TRBJ2-5|NA|TRBV10-1
CASSVWRGLKTQYF
TGCGCCAGCAGTGTGTGGAGGGGATTGAAGACCCAGTACTTC
>NA|TRBJ1-2|NA|TRBV5-1
CASSFGAGGGYTF
TGCGCCAGCAGCTTTGGGGCAGGCGGCGGCTACACCTTC
>NA|TRBJ2-1|once|TRBV7-8
CASSPQRGRANEQFF
TGTGCCAGCAGCCCACAGAGGGGGAGGGCCAATGAGCAGTTCTTC
>TRBD1|TRBJ2-7|NA|TRBV16
CASSQDRDGGDEQYF
TGTGCCAGCAGCCAAGACAGGGATGGAGGCGACGAGCAGTACTTC
>TRBD1|TRBJ2-1|NA|TRBV11-2
CASSLGGTGAYNEQFF
TGTGCCAGCAGCTTAGGAGGGACAGGGGCCTACAATGAGCAGTTCTTC
>TRBD1|TRBJ1-4|NA|TRBV4-1
CASSPDRGGEKLFF
TGCGCCAGCAGCCCGGACAGGGGAGGGGAAAAACTGTTTTTT